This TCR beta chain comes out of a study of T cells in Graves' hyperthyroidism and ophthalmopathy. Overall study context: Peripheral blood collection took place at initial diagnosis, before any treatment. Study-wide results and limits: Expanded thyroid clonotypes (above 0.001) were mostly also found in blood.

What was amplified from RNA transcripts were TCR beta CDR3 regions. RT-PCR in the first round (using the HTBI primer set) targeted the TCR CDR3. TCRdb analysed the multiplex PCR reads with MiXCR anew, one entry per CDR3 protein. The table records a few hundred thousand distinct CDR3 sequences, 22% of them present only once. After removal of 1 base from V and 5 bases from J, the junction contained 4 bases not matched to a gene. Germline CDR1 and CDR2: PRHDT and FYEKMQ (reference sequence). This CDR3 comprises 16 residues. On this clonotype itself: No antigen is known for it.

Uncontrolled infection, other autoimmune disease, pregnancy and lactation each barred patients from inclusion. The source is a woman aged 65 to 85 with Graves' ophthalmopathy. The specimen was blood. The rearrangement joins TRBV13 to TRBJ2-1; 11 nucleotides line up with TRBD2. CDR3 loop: CASSLVGSGRDNEQFF. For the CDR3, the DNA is TGTGCCAGCAGCTTAGTAGGTAGCGGGAGGGACAATGAGCAGTTCTTC.